A single sample is the source of the 18 T cell receptor beta chains below, sequenced in a study of cytomegalovirus exposure and HLA in healthy donors. Primers for the PCR totalled 60 Vbeta and 13 Jbeta. Libraries were prepared by immunoSEQ multiplex PCR; TCRdb keeps only in-frame clonotypes and omits some of them. The sample has some 140,000 clones, roughly 89% seen once; the top ten hold 5.2%. The specimen sequenced was PBMCs. These receptors were obtained from a woman in her thirties in good health and CMV-seronegative.

The chain uses TRBV10-3 and TRBJ1-1; the match to TRBD1 covers 7 bases. CDR1 and CDR2 (germline): ENHRY, SYGVKD. Germline trimming cut 10 bases from V and 3 bases from J; bases unmatched to any gene: 11. The CDR3 loop spans 14 amino acids. CDR3 nucleotides: TGTGCCACCGGGACAGCTAGCGGGGACACTGAAGCTTTCTTT. It specifies CATGTASGDTEAFF.

This rearrangement joins TRBV5-5 to TRBJ1-6; D uncertain. Germline V CDR1 and CDR2: SGHKS, YYEKEE (reference sequence). V lost 0 bases, J lost 9 bases, and 13 bases lay in between. The CDR3 spans 15 residues. The CDR3 region has the DNA TGTGCCAGCAGCTTGGTGCTCGGGGTTCGTTCACCCCTCCACTTT. It translates to CASSLVLGVRSPLHF.

V gene TRBV18 combines with J gene TRBJ1-2; 7 bases line up with TRBD1. V was clipped by 1 base and J by 1 base; unmatched bases: 3. CDR3 length: 15 residues. CDR1 KGHSH and CDR2 LQKENI come from the germline V gene. CDR3 residues: CASSPQGTDNYGYTF. The CDR3 DNA follows: TGTGCCAGCTCACCACAGGGGACAGATAACTATGGCTACACCTTC.

The gene calls are TRBV30 and TRBJ1-2; D gene uncertain. The CDR3 sequence is 14 residues long. The germline gives CDR1 GTSNPN, CDR2 SVGIG (reference sequence). V was pared by 1 base and J by 5 bases, with 14 bases between. In DNA, the CDR3 is TGTGCCTGGAGTGCGGTCAGACATACTTATGGCTACACCTTC. This sequence encodes CAWSAVRHTYGYTF.

This sequence joins TRBV20-1 and TRBJ2-5; 8 nucleotides agree with TRBD1. This CDR3 comprises 11 residues. Germline CDR1 and CDR2: DFQATT and SNEGSKA (reference sequence). The trim removed 6 bases at V and 11 bases at J, leaving 8 bases unmatched. CDR3 protein: CSARGTGEQYF. The CDR3 region has the DNA TGCAGTGCCAGGGGGACAGGAGAGCAGTACTTC.

This chain links TRBV27 with TRBJ2-6, with 7 bases aligning to TRBD2. The length of the CDR3 is 17 residues. V trimming: 8 bases; J trimming: 2 bases; junction bases outside the gene matches: 12. Germline CDR1 reads MNHEY; CDR2 reads SMNVEV (reference sequence). This CDR3 is CASRPFGGRAGANVLTF. The CDR3 coding sequence is TGTGCCAGCCGACCCTTTGGGGGGAGGGCTGGGGCCAACGTCCTGACTTTC.

The rearrangement links TRBV6-6 to TRBJ2-1, with 11 bases that match TRBD2. CDR1 and CDR2 from the germline V gene are MNHNY and SVGAGI (reference sequence). The junction had 10 bases not matched to a gene; V was cut back by 6 bases and J by 9 bases. The CDR3 totals 15 residues. The CDR3 loop is CASRLLAGVSGEQFF. For the CDR3, the DNA is TGTGCCAGCAGGTTACTAGCGGGAGTATCTGGTGAGCAGTTCTTC.

The chain combines TRBV29-1 with TRBJ2-1; TRBD2 matches 8 bases. The CDR3 spans 10 residues. Germline V lookup: CDR1 SQVTM, CDR2 ANQGSEA. V gave up 7 bases and J gave up 14 bases; unmatched junction bases: 7. CDR3 loop: CSGTSGVEFF. The CDR3, as DNA: TGCAGCGGTACTAGCGGCGTCGAGTTCTTC.

V is TRBV6-1 and J is TRBJ2-7, with TRBD2 matching 9 bases. Germline trimming cut 1 base from V and 10 bases from J; bases unmatched to any gene: 5. Looked up from germline, CDR1 is MNHNS and CDR2 is SASEGT. The CDR3 is 13 residues long. In nucleotides, the CDR3 is TGTGCCAGCAGTGAAGTTCGACTAGCGGATCAGTACTTC. Translation gives CASSEVRLADQYF.

This rearrangement joins TRBV6-5 to TRBJ1-5; TRBD1 agrees at 9 bases. V lost 6 bases and J lost 9; bases outside the gene matches: 6. Germline V lookup: CDR1 MNHEY, CDR2 SVGAGI. CDR3 length equals 13 residues. For the CDR3, the DNA is TGTGCCAGCAGACTGGACAGGGGTTGGCCCCAGCATTTT. It specifies CASRLDRGWPQHF.

The chain uses TRBV5-6 and TRBJ2-3; TRBD1 agrees at 10 bases. This CDR3 has 15 amino acids. V dropped 4 bases and J dropped 3; count of bases not matched to a gene: 5. Germline V CDR1 and CDR2: SGHDT, YYEEEE. The CDR3 DNA follows: TGTGCCAGCAGCCGCCGGGACAGGGGAACAGATACGCAGTATTTT. Protein sequence: CASSRRDRGTDTQYF.

The rearrangement links TRBV19 to TRBJ1-1; D ambiguous. Per germline, CDR1 LNHDA and CDR2 SQIVND (reference sequence). This CDR3 has 14 amino acids. V lost 3 bases and J lost 1, with 9 bases in between. CDR3 in DNA: TGTGCCAGTAGTATTTCGTGGAGGAACACTGAAGCTTTCTTT. It is translated as CASSISWRNTEAFF.

The gene calls are TRBV7-9 and TRBJ2-5, with 10 bases identical to TRBD2. Trimming took 5 bases from V and 4 from J; bases not matched to a gene: 7. This CDR3 is 15 amino acids long. Looked up from germline, CDR1 is SEHNR and CDR2 is FQNEAQ (reference sequence). The CDR3 here is CASSPLRLAGETQYF. In DNA form, the CDR3 reads TGTGCCAGCAGCCCTCTCCGACTAGCGGGAGAGACCCAGTACTTC.

The CDR3 DNA is TGTGCCAGCAGTGACGTGGGACAGGGTAATGAAAAACTGTTTTTT. It is translated as CASSDVGQGNEKLFF. The chain has TRBV2 and TRBJ1-4; TRBD1 aligns across 9 bases. Trimming took 3 bases from V and 4 from J; bases not matched to a gene: 3. The germline CDR1 and CDR2 sequences are SNHLY and FYNNEI. The CDR3 sequence is 15 residues long. Full variable domain (missing parts from reference TRBV2 and TRBJ1-4): EPEVTQTPSHQVTQMGQEVILRCVPISNHLYFYWYRQILGQKVEFLVSFYNNEISEKSEIFDDQFSVERPDGSNFTLKIRSTKLEDSAMYFCASSDVGQGNEKLFFGSGTQLSVL.

The chain employs TRBV5-1 and TRBJ2-7, with 14 bases identical to TRBD2. This CDR3 comprises 17 residues. Germline CDR1 and CDR2: SGHRS and YFSETQ. V was clipped by 2 bases and J by 2 bases; unmatched bases: 6. The CDR3 DNA reads TGCGCCAGCAGCTTAGAGGGACTAGCGGGAGTTACCTACGAGCAGTACTTC. This encodes CASSLEGLAGVTYEQYF. Together with reference TRBV5-1 and TRBJ2-7, the CDR3 gives the full variable domain: KAGVTQTPRYLIKTRGQQVTLSCSPISGHRSVSWYQQTPGQGLQFLFEYFSETQRNKGNFPGRFSGRQFSNSRSEMNVSTLELGDSALYLCASSLEGLAGVTYEQYFGPGTRLTVT.

The chain carries TRBV2 and TRBJ1-4; maybe TRBD1 (5 bases). CDR1 and CDR2 from the germline V gene are SNHLY and FYNNEI. V lost 3 bases to trimming and J lost 5 bases, with 13 bases between them. The CDR3 length is 15 residues. CDR3 coding DNA: TGTGCCAGCAGTGATTACGGGGGGTCCAATGAAAAACTGTTTTTT. It specifies CASSDYGGSNEKLFF.

The chain carries TRBV2 and TRBJ1-5; 8 bases line up with TRBD1. Germline trimming cut 4 bases from V and 4 bases from J; bases unmatched to any gene: 6. Germline CDR1 and CDR2: SNHLY and FYNNEI. The CDR3 totals 15 residues. CDR3 DNA sequence: TGTGCCAGCAGTGGGACAGGGCCTACTAATCAGCCCCAGCATTTT. It translates to CASSGTGPTNQPQHF. Complete variable domain (other parts from reference TRBV2 and TRBJ1-5): EPEVTQTPSHQVTQMGQEVILRCVPISNHLYFYWYRQILGQKVEFLVSFYNNEISEKSEIFDDQFSVERPDGSNFTLKIRSTKLEDSAMYFCASSGTGPTNQPQHFGDGTRLSIL.

This clone appeared once. The rearrangement uses TRBV6-6 and TRBJ1-2, with TRBD1 matching over 8 bases. The CDR3 length is 15 residues. Losses at the gene ends were 5 bases for V and 1 base for J; bases not matched to a gene: 6. Germline CDR1 and CDR2: MNHNY and SVGAGI (reference sequence). Here the CDR3 reads CASSRTGRLNYGYTF. The CDR3 nucleotides are TGTGCCAGCAGTCGGACAGGGAGACTTAACTATGGCTACACCTTC.